A single sample is the source of the 7 T cell receptor beta chains below, sequenced in a study of cytomegalovirus exposure and HLA in healthy donors. PCR primers comprised 60 Vbeta and 13 Jbeta primers. Profiled with immunoSEQ multiplex PCR; TCRdb holds only in-frame clones, not every one. The data show fewer than 250,000 clones, 80% to 90% seen once. The sample was PBMCs. The receptors were sampled from a man aged 25-45 years in good health and CMV-seronegative.

V gene TRBV5-8 combines with J gene TRBJ2-2; D ambiguous. Germline loops: CDR1 SGHTS, CDR2 YDEGEE. This CDR3 comprises 13 residues. V gave up 4 bases and J gave up 6 bases, with 10 bases separating them. CDR3 DNA: TGTGCCAGCAGCAAAGCAAAAGCCGGGGAGCTGTTTTTT. It translates to CASSKAKAGELFF. Full variable domain (rest looked up from reference TRBV5-8 and TRBJ2-2): EAGVTQSPTHLIKTRGQQATLRCSPISGHTSVYWYQQALGLGLQFLLWYDEGEERNRGNFPPRFSGRQFPNYSSELNVNALELEDSALYLCASSKAKAGELFFGEGSRLTVL.

This clone has only a few counts. This chain links TRBV4-1 with TRBJ1-4; D gene ambiguous. CDR3 length: 14 amino acids. The germline V gene encodes CDR1 MGHRA and CDR2 YSYEKL. V gave up 5 bases and J gave up 5 bases, with 12 bases separating them. The CDR3 DNA is TGCGCCAGCAGCGCGGGCCGTAGGAATGAAAAACTGTTTTTT. Encoded protein: CASSAGRRNEKLFF.

Details on this clone: At one boundary the junction diverges from the germline segment, which might be a read error. The chain has TRBV5-1 and TRBJ2-6; D is possibly TRBD1 (5 bases). The CDR3 consists of 17 residues. CDR1 and CDR2 from the germline V gene are SGHRS and YFSETQ. The CDR3 nucleotides read TGCGCCAGCAGCCCACAGGACCTGGGCTCTGGGGCCAGCGTCCTGACTTTC. Its translation is CASSPQDLGSGASVLTF.

V gene TRBV10-2 combines with J gene TRBJ1-4, with 7 nucleotides matching TRBD1. Germline V gene lookup returns CDR1 WSHSY and CDR2 SAAADI. After removal of 2 bases from V and 8 bases from J, the junction contained 11 bases not matched to a gene. The CDR3 totals 16 residues. The DNA of the CDR3 is TGCGCCAGCAGTGAGAGCAAGGGGGCACCAGGCGAAAAACTGTTTTTT. Residues: CASSESKGAPGEKLFF.

J is TRBJ2-2 and V is TRBV2, with a weak D call TRBD1 (6 bases). Between the trimmed V and J ends, which lost 3 bases and 6 bases, there was a span of 17 bases. Germline CDR1 and CDR2: SNHLY and FYNNEI. CDR3 size: 16 residues. DNA of the CDR3: TGTGCCAGCAGTGAGAGGGGCAGGGGCAGTTCCGGGGAGCTGTTTTTT. Protein product: CASSERGRGSSGELFF.

The rearrangement joins TRBV11-2 to TRBJ2-7; 12 bases are a match to TRBD2. In germline, CDR1 is SGHAT, CDR2 FQNNGV. This CDR3 region has 18 residues. V dropped 5 bases and J dropped 4; count of bases not matched to a gene: 15. The CDR3, as DNA: TGTGCCAGCAGCCCGCTTCTACCTCTAGCGGGGGGGCCGTACGAGCAGTACTTC. Translation gives CASSPLLPLAGGPYEQYF.

CDR3 nucleotides: TGTGCCAGCAGCGCCAGGCAGGGATACGAGCAGTACTTC. Translated: CASSARQGYEQYF. The chain joins TRBV6-5 to TRBJ2-7; D is possibly TRBD1 (5 bases). The CDR3 totals 13 residues. The germline V gene has CDR1 MNHEY and CDR2 SVGAGI. V was cut by 6 bases and J by 4 bases, with 13 bases left in between.